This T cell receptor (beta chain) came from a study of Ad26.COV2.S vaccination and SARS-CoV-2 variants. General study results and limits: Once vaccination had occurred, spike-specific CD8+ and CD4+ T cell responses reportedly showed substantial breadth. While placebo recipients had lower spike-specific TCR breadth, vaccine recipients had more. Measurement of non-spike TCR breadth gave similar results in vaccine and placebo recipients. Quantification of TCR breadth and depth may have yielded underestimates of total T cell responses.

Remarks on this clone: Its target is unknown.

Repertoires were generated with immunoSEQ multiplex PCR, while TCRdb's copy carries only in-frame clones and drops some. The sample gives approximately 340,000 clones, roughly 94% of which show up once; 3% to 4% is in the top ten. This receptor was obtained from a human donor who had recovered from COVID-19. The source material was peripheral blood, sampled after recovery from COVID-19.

In DNA form, the CDR3 reads TGCGCCAGCAGCCAAGACAGCTCCTATAATTCACCCCTCCACTTT. This encodes CASSQDSSYNSPLHF. This chain links TRBV4-3 with TRBJ1-6; D gene ambiguous. Trimming pared 0 bases from V and 0 bases from J, leaving 3 bases between. Germline assignment: CDR1 LGHNA and CDR2 YSLEER. The CDR3 runs 15 residues.